This T cell receptor (beta chain) was identified in a study of shared clonotypes between healthy human individuals (dated by TCRdb to about 2020). Some background on the complete study: A couple of women and a few men aged 18 to 49 years were included in the cohort. For each donor, three plates each were used for CD4 naive and CD4 memory, two plates were used for CD8 naive, and one plate was used for CD8 memory. The study deeply sequenced blood TCR repertoires of roughly five healthy adults to estimate repertoire size and the extent of clonotype sharing between individuals. Different laboratories and diverse techniques were used to prepare libraries and sequence TCR repertoires, to increase sequencing depth and limit assay-specific biases. Leukapheresis yielded between about 0.85 and 10 billion PBMCs per donor.

V ends up 0 bases short and J 2 bases short, with an unmatched junction base count of 10. Counted from cysteine to phenylalanine, this CDR3 has 17 amino acids. Only the CDR3 DNA stays, 51 bases, in frame from base 1. CDR1 SGHNT and CDR2 YYREEE were looked up in the germline V gene (reference sequence). Using the deep immunoSEQ assay, TCR CDR3 regions were amplified from genomic DNA by multiplex PCR. Genomic DNA extracted from each cell subset was distributed evenly over all wells of several immunoSEQ 96-well plates, and each plate served as one replicate. For sorted subsets, each replicate PCR was loaded with 200 ng genomic DNA, equivalent to 25,000 to 35,000 T cell genomes. The purified libraries were quantified using a Qubit 3.0 fluorometer, sized with a Bioanalyzer 2100, and then quantified again using the KAPA Library Quantification kit. Each immunoSEQ 96-well plate was sequenced on its own single-read 150-cycle Illumina NextSeq 550 flow cell. The paper's processing steps were these. Because the immunoSEQ output included only junctional sequences and no quality scores, the filtering could not be the same as the filtering used for full-length reads. Sequences were annotated with PyIR, a Python wrapper for IgBLAST v1.9, and V/J genes and CDR3 were assigned using IMGT germline references. Reads were removed for weak V/J assignments (E-value above 1e-6), missing CDR3, stop codons, out-of-frame junctions, or ambiguous translated residues. V3J clonotypes were defined as sequences sharing an identical inferred V gene, J gene, and CDR3 amino acid sequence. To compute the percentage overlap between repertoires, the number of shared unique clonotypes was divided by the size of the smaller repertoire. RTK rarefaction, the Chao1 estimator, and Recon v2.1 estimates of unobserved clonotypes were used to assess repertoire richness. Generation probabilities for all TCRbeta clonotypes obtained by the gDNA method from four donors were computed using OLGA. TCRdb holds this immuneACCESS table with in-frame rearrangements only. Some clones are missing; in checked studies, unresolved V genes explain under half, and the rest has no known cause. V and J calls and clone size are given by that table; D and trimming were obtained from the DNA. The table for this sample lists more than 1.2 million clones; roughly 98.5% of them were counted only once. 0.36% of the sample is taken by the ten largest.

Results and caveats for the whole study, not just this receptor: Sampling was limited to blood, and TCR repertoires in tissue likely differ from TCR repertoires in blood. Because the study included only a small number of donors, the genetic and exposure-history diversity represented was limited. Clonotypes shared by all four sorted-subset donors showed higher generation probabilities than non-shared clonotypes. Estimated clonotype richness was generally larger for naive than for memory subsets. Even with the large sequencing depth, rarefaction of the sorted-subset datasets indicated that sequencing was incomplete. Based on pairwise subsampling, the degree of clonotype sharing among donors was expected to be affected by sequencing depth. Sharing across a few donors was observed for about 5% of naive CD4, over 3% of naive CD8, 2% to 2.5% of memory CD4, and around 0.4% of memory CD8 clonotypes.

Comment on this clone: This receptor's antigen is unknown. The input lacks base qualities; no much larger clone sits a single base away.

Donors were healthy HIV-negative adults with no recently reported acute infections or vaccinations. Only Caucasian adults living in Nashville, Tennessee, USA were represented among the donors. CD4+ T cells were enriched through magnetic negative selection, after which naive cells were positively selected on CD45RA and the remaining negative fraction served as the memory subset. After blood collection by leukapheresis, PBMCs were isolated using Ficoll-Histopaque density gradient centrifugation and then cryopreserved in the vapor phase of liquid nitrogen. Analytical flow cytometry was used to check the purity and quantity of every magnetically sorted T cell population. From each sorted fraction, genomic DNA was isolated and quantified by UV absorbance on a Nanodrop 2000c.

The TCR sequence derives from a man in his thirties or forties in good health. Sequences were obtained from naive CD4+ T cells sorted from blood. The cell subset or site label here, explained by the study, means: CD45RA+ positively selected. The receptor chain draws on TRBV5-4 and TRBJ2-5, with 7 junctional bases fitting TRBD1. The CDR3 protein sequence reads: CASSLAAGRGRQETQYF. The nucleotide sequence reads TGTGCCAGCAGCTTGGCCGCCGGCAGGGGGAGACAAGAGACCCAGTACTTC.